This T cell receptor (beta chain) was sequenced for a study of T cell clonality in common variable immunodeficiency. Study-level points and caveats: CVID subjects had higher TCRbeta clonality than healthy controls, most marked in about a third. Fewer deletions and N-nucleotide insertions were reportedly seen in common variable immunodeficiency TCR beta sequences. Fewer TCRbeta clones were shared among CVID subjects than controls.

By its share, this clone is medium-sized. The target antigen is unknown. Read sequence stops 3 residues before the CDR3 end, and the germline J gene provides the missing end. CVID subjects were neither ill nor on immunomodulatory or immunosuppressive medication at sampling. TCRdb's table, derived via immunoSEQ multiplex PCR, lists solely in-frame clones and lacks some. Sampling found several thousand clones, none seen once. The CDR3 contains 14 residues. V lost 3 bases to trimming and J lost 4 bases, with 12 bases between them. The germline gives CDR1 LNHDA, CDR2 SQIVND (reference sequence). The sample was peripheral blood mononuclear cells. This receptor was identified in a human donor with common variable immunodeficiency. The chain combines TRBV19 with TRBJ1-1, with D possibly matching TRBD1 (5 bases). CDR3 DNA, as far as it was read: TGTGCCAGTAGTATGGGGGGATCGGGCACTGAA. This encodes CASSMGGSGTE. The whole CDR3 protein reads CASSMGGSGTEAFF.